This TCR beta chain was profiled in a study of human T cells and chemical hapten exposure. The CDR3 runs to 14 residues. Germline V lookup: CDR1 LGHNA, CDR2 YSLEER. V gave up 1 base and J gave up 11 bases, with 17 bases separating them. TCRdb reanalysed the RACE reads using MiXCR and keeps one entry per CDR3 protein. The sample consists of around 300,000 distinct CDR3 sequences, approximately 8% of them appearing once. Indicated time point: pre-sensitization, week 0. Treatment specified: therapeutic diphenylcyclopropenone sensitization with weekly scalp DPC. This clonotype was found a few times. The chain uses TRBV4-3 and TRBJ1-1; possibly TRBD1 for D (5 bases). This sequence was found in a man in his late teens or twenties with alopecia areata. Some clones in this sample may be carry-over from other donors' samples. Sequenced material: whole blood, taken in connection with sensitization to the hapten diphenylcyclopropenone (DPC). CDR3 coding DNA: TGCGCCAGCAGCCAAGGGGTTGGGATTTGGGGGGCTTTCTTT. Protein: CASSQGVGIWGAFF.